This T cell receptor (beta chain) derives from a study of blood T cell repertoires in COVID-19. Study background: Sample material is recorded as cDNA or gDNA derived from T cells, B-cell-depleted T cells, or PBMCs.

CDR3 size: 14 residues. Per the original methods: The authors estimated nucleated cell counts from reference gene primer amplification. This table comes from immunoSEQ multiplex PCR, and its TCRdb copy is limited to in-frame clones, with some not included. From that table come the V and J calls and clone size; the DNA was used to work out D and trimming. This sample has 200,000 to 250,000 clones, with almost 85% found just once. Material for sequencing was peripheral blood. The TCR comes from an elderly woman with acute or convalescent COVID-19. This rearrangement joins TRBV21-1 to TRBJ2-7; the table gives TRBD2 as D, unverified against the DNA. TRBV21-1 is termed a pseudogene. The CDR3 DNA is TGTGCCAGCCGGAAAGATTGGACTAACAGCGAGCAGTACTTC. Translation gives CASRKDWTNSEQYF.